This section outlines one T cell receptor (beta chain) sequence together with its context. The table lists this clone with a count of one. The antigen it recognizes is unknown. One base away there is no much larger clone; base qualities are not given. V lost 5 bases and J lost 0 bases; the stretch between them is 7 bases long. The CDR3 sequence holds 14 residues, the cysteine and phenylalanine included. The retained sequence is limited to the CDR3, 42 bases, with the frame set at the first base. CDR1 KGHDR and CDR2 SFDVKD are derived from the germline V gene. The collaborating institutions used their own protocols to collect whole blood in K2EDTA tubes. Collaborator samples were shipped for TCRbeta analysis as frozen whole blood, isolated PBMCs, or DNA extracted from either sample type. This sample was taken from a study of blood T cell repertoires in COVID-19 (dated by TCRdb to 2018 to 2021). As for the study more broadly: Samples from collaborators originated in the United States, Italy and Spain and spanned both the acute and convalescent phases of COVID-19. The prospective study material was composed of cDNA or gDNA derived from T cells, B-cell-depleted T cells, or PBMCs. Subjects who had been exposed to COVID-19, were actively infected with it, or had recovered from it provided the deeply sampled blood TCRbeta repertoires that made up the dataset. The repertoires were made available in a free public database intended to serve as a resource for research on the immune response to SARS-CoV-2. Samples came from the ongoing ImmuneRACE study (first 160 participants) plus 1,254 subjects from 6 global collaborators. The sample metadata nearly always contained a de-identified subject ID, COVID-19 status, age in years and sex. Where HLA class I and class II types were available, the types were taken from metadata supplied by the sample provider, not from assay-based typing. Overall results and qualifications from the work: How much clinical and demographic metadata was included differed by source and by participant, and the metadata was provided uncurated.

The immunoSEQ Assay, a bias-controlled multiplex PCR, was used to amplify TCRbeta CDR3 regions from genomic DNA. On the study's bioinformatics: Nucleated cell counts per sample were estimated from amplification of reference gene primers within the assay. To quantify the absolute abundance of each unique TCRbeta CDR3 rearrangement, sequence reads were collapsed and filtered. For each sample, productive Simpson clonality was calculated by taking the square root of Simpson's diversity index across productive rearrangements. Drawn from immuneACCESS, this table holds only the in-frame rearrangements with V and J called that TCRdb kept. Clones are partly lost; checked studies trace under half to an unresolved V gene and leave the rest unexplained. From that table come the V and J calls and clone size; the DNA was used to work out D and trimming. The sample table holds about 120,000 clones, of which 85% were seen once. 3.9% of the sample belongs to the ten largest clones.

This clonotype originated in a man in his fifties or sixties with acute or convalescent COVID-19. The specimen was peripheral blood. The chain is encoded by TRBV24-1 joined to TRBJ1-5, and the D gene may be TRBD1, 5 bases matching. The nucleotide sequence reads as follows: TGTGCCACCAGTGGGGGCCATAGCAATCAGCCCCAGCATTTT. Its coded protein is CATSGGHSNQPQHF.